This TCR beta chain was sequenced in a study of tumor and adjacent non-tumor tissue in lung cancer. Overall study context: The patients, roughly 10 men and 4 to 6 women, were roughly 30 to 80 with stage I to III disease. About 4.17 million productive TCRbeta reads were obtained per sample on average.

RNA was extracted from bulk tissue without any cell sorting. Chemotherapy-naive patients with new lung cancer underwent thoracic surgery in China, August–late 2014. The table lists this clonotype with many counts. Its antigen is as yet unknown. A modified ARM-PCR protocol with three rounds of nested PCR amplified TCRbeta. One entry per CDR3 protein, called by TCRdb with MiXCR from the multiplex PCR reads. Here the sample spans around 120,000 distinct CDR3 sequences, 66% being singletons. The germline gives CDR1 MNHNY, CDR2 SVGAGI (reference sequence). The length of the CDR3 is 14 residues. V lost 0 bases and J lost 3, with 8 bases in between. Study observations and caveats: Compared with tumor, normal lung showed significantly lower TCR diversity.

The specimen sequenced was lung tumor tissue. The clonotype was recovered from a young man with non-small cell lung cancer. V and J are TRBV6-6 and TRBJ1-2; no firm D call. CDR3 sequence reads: CASSYSPSDYGYTF. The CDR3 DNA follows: TGTGCCAGCAGTTACTCGCCCAGCGACTATGGCTACACCTTC.